The 11 T cell receptor beta chains in this list originate from one sample, sequenced in a study of T cell repertoires in cytomegalovirus infection. Each CDR3 protein gets one entry after TCRdb re-called the reads with MiXCR. The sample has some 200,000 distinct CDR3 sequences; roughly two fifths are singletons. The antigens of these receptors remain unknown. The sample consisted of CD8+ T cells from cultured PBMCs, taken from culture after CMV antigen stimulation. The receptors were gathered from a human donor in good health (CMV status not recorded). Some clones in this sample may be carry-over from other donors' samples.

In its sample, this clonotype was seen a few times. DNA of the CDR3: TGTGCCAGCAGTACGACTAGCGAAAGCTCCTACAATGAGCAGTTCTTC. Protein sequence: CASSTTSESSYNEQFF. This rearrangement joins TRBV28 to TRBJ2-1; 8 bases map to TRBD2. The CDR3 is 16 residues long. From germline, CDR1 is MDHEN and CDR2 SYDVKM. J lost 0 bases, V lost 5 bases, and 6 bases had no gene match.

The V gene is TRBV10-3, the J gene TRBJ1-2; D is ambiguous. The V end lost 11 bases, the J end lost 5 bases, and 15 bases lay between the germline ends. The CDR3 contains 12 residues. In germline, CDR1 is ENHRY, CDR2 SYGVKD. The CDR3 DNA follows: TGTGCCGTGAGACCGTCGCAATATGGCTACACCTTC. Its protein is CAVRPSQYGYTF.

This clonotype was detected a few times. The chain couples TRBV28 to TRBJ2-3; 7 bases align to TRBD2. The V gene's germline CDR1 is MDHEN and CDR2 SYDVKM. This CDR3 has 15 residues. The DNA of the CDR3 is TGTGCTACCCAATGGGAGCGGGCGGGGGCAGATACGCAGTATTTT. The encoded protein is CATQWERAGADTQYF.

At least ten counts were recorded for this clonotype. CDR3 coding DNA: TGTGCCAGCAGCTTGGGGGCAGGGGGCACCTACGAGCAGTACTTC. Its translation is CASSLGAGGTYEQYF. V is TRBV7-2 and J is TRBJ2-7, with 8 bases lining up with TRBD1. In germline, CDR1 is SGHTA, CDR2 FQGNSA. J gave up 2 bases and V 3 bases, and 6 bases lay outside the gene matches. The CDR3 is made up of 15 amino acids.

This clonotype was picked up one time. The genes are TRBV2 and TRBJ2-4, with a weak D call TRBD1 (5 bases). The V and J ends lost 7 bases and 11 bases respectively, with 15 bases between them. CDR1 is SNHLY and CDR2 is FYNNEI in the germline V gene. The CDR3 is 12 amino acids. CDR3 protein: CASTDTKGVQYF. DNA of the CDR3: TGTGCCAGCACCGACACTAAAGGGGTTCAGTACTTC.

This clonotype was seen a few times. The chain recombines TRBV7-8 with TRBJ2-5, with D perhaps TRBD1 (5 bases). Between the trimmed V and J ends, which lost 0 bases and 5 bases, there was a span of 13 bases. Germline values: CDR1 SGHVS, CDR2 FQNEAQ. This CDR3 comprises 15 residues. Here the CDR3 reads CASSLAPGMRETQYF. CDR3 DNA sequence: TGTGCCAGCAGCTTAGCACCAGGGATGAGGGAGACCCAGTACTTC. Together with reference TRBV7-8 and TRBJ2-5, the CDR3 gives the full variable domain: GAGVSQSPRYKVAKRGQDVALRCDPISGHVSLFWYQQALGQGPEFLTYFQNEAQLDKSGLPSDRFFAERPEGSVSTLKIQRTQQEDSAVYLCASSLAPGMRETQYFGPGTRLLVL.

V usage is TRBV27 and J usage is TRBJ1-4; tentatively, D is TRBD1 (6 bases). CDR1 and CDR2 (germline): MNHEY, SMNVEV (reference sequence). This CDR3 comprises 17 residues. The germline V and J ends were trimmed by 6 bases and 0 bases, with 17 bases remaining between them. CDR3: CASSTGAARATNEKLFF. The CDR3 coding sequence is TGTGCCAGCAGCACGGGGGCCGCCCGAGCAACTAATGAAAAACTGTTTTTT.

This chain uses TRBV27 with TRBJ2-5; D gene ambiguous. Looked up from germline, CDR1 is MNHEY and CDR2 is SMNVEV (reference sequence). The CDR3 is 13 amino acids. V dropped 2 bases and J dropped 1 base, with 5 bases sitting between them. The CDR3 nucleotides are TGTGCCAGCAGTTTACGCAGCCAAGAGACCCAGTACTTC. Translated, it gives CASSLRSQETQYF.

The chain is built from TRBV7-2 and TRBJ1-2, with 10 nucleotides matching TRBD1. The CDR3 runs 14 residues. V lost 5 bases to trimming and J lost 7 bases; unmatched junction nucleotides: 7. Germline loops: CDR1 SGHTA, CDR2 FQGNSA. The CDR3, as DNA: TGTGCCAGCAGCCGTCGGGACAGGGGTTCTGGCTACACCTTC. Its protein product is CASSRRDRGSGYTF.

This clonotype has more than one count but fewer than ten. J is TRBJ2-7 and V is TRBV10-3; D might be TRBD1 or TRBD2, each matching 5 bases. The CDR3 totals 13 residues. V was cut by 4 bases and J by 5 bases, with 12 bases left in between. Germline CDR1 and CDR2: ENHRY and SYGVKD. CDR3 in amino acids: CAISAVGGNEQYF. Here the CDR3 DNA reads TGTGCCATCAGTGCGGTTGGGGGAAACGAGCAGTACTTC.

CDR3 sequence reads: CASSPRQGVIHEQYF. As DNA, the CDR3 is TGTGCCAGCAGCCCGAGACAGGGGGTAATCCACGAGCAGTACTTC. The chain has TRBV7-9 and TRBJ2-7; the match to TRBD1 covers 9 bases. CDR1 is SEHNR and CDR2 is FQNEAQ in the germline V gene (reference sequence). The CDR3 is 15 amino acids. After removal of 5 bases from V and 5 bases from J, the junction contained 10 bases not matched to a gene.